Each of the 2 T cell receptor beta chains below was sequenced from the same sample in a study of blood T cell repertoires in COVID-19. The table came from immunoSEQ multiplex PCR; TCRdb's copy has only in-frame clones and leaves some out. Of about 39,000 clones listed, more than 85% are singletons. The sample was peripheral blood. The source is a man aged 50 to 59 with active COVID-19.

This sequence joins TRBV6-5 and TRBJ1-1; perhaps TRBD1 as D (6 bases). Trimming removed 7 bases at V and 0 bases at J, with 12 bases between. Per germline, CDR1 MNHEY and CDR2 SVGAGI. This CDR3 spans 14 amino acids. CDR3 region: CASNHRALNTEAFF. DNA for the CDR3: TGTGCCAGCAACCACAGGGCGCTGAACACTGAAGCTTTCTTT.

The chain links TRBV6-2 or TRBV6-3 to TRBJ2-7; no clear D. The CDR3 is 12 amino acids. Deletions cut 5 bases from V and 4 bases from J, with 9 bases between. Per germline, CDR1 MNHEY and CDR2 SVGEGT. The CDR3 loop reads CASSQYEYEQYF. The CDR3 bases are TGTGCCAGCAGTCAATACGAGTACGAGCAGTACTTC.